The source of this TCR beta chain is a study of T cells in Graves' hyperthyroidism and ophthalmopathy. Findings of the study overall: Also found in blood were most expanded thyroid clonotypes above 0.001.

The CDR3 is made up of 16 amino acids. V was pared by 2 bases and J by 2 bases, with 15 bases between. From germline, CDR1 is SGHNT and CDR2 YENEEA. This clonotype was counted many times. Its antigen is not identified. Amplification of TCR beta CDR3 regions used RNA as the template. HTBI primers were used for first-round RT-PCR of the TCR CDR3. A single record per CDR3 protein comes from TCRdb applying MiXCR to the multiplex PCR reads. The sample yields hundreds of thousands of distinct CDR3 sequences, about 19% seen once. Material for sequencing was blood. This receptor was obtained from a woman aged 50 to 65 with Graves' hyperthyroidism that later progressed to Graves' ophthalmopathy. The chain carries TRBV11-3 and TRBJ2-5, with D maybe TRBD2 (7 bases). CDR3 nucleotide sequence: TGTGCCAGCAGCTTAAGGGAGGGGGGTCAGCAAGAGACCCAGTACTTC. Its protein product is CASSLREGGQQETQYF.